The next 30 T cell receptor beta chains were all read from a single sample in a study of T cells after yellow fever vaccination. TCRdb re-called the 5' RACE reads through MiXCR, storing one row per CDR3 protein. This table has around 120,000 distinct CDR3 sequences, 13% to 15% appearing once. Specimen: CD8+ T cells sorted from PBMCs, collected 5 days after the yellow fever booster vaccination. Receptors were obtained from a young man who received the YFV17D yellow fever vaccine.

The rearrangement joins TRBV12-3 or TRBV12-4 to TRBJ2-7; no clear D. CDR3 length equals 12 residues. Trimming took off 0 bases at V and 6 bases at J, with 6 bases between the two ends. The chain's CDR3 is CASSLAPFEQYF. The DNA for the CDR3 is TGTGCCAGCAGTTTAGCGCCCTTCGAGCAGTACTTC.

This clonotype was picked up a small number of times. The chain recombines TRBV29-1 with TRBJ1-1; D is unresolved. The CDR3 loop spans 15 amino acids. Germline V CDR1 and CDR2: SQVTM, ANQGSEA. V gave up 3 bases and J gave up 0 bases, with 14 bases separating them. The CDR3 reads CSVDPAADLNTEAFF. The CDR3 DNA follows: TGCAGCGTTGATCCTGCGGCGGACTTGAACACTGAAGCTTTCTTT. The full variable domain, its missing parts supplied by reference TRBV29-1 and TRBJ1-1, is SAVISQKPSRDICQRGTSLTIQCQVDSQVTMMFWYRQQPGQSLTLIATANQGSEATYESGFVIDKFPISRPNLTFSTLTVSNMSPEDSSIYLCSVDPAADLNTEAFFGQGTRLTVV.

The table lists this clonotype with a few counts. The V and J genes are TRBV13 and TRBJ1-6, with D hard to call. V lost 8 bases, J lost 9 bases, and 14 bases lay in between. The CDR3 is made up of 13 amino acids. Germline V lookup: CDR1 PRHDT, CDR2 FYEKMQ (reference sequence). The CDR3 loop is CASGIGSGSPLHF. The CDR3 DNA reads as TGTGCCAGCGGGATTGGGAGCGGTTCACCCCTCCACTTT.

This clonotype was seen at least ten times. CDR3 region: CSVEWTGSSYNEQFF. The CDR3 DNA sequence: TGCAGCGTGGAATGGACAGGTAGCTCCTACAATGAGCAGTTCTTC. V usage is TRBV29-1 and J usage is TRBJ2-1; 7 bases fit TRBD1. CDR1 is SQVTM and CDR2 is ANQGSEA in the germline V gene. The CDR3 covers 15 residues. The junction had 8 bases not matched to a gene; V was cut back by 6 bases and J by 0 bases.

This chain connects TRBV4-1 to TRBJ2-3; no reliable D call. V lost 1 base to trimming and J lost 4 bases, with 12 bases between them. From germline, CDR1 is MGHRA and CDR2 YSYEKL. This CDR3 has 15 residues. Here the CDR3 reads CASSQGQWVSDTQYF. Written as DNA, the CDR3 is TGCGCCAGCAGCCAAGGGCAATGGGTCTCAGATACGCAGTATTTT.

This chain links TRBV7-6 with TRBJ1-2; D may be TRBD1 (6 bases). Germline CDR1 SGHVS, CDR2 FNYEAQ. The CDR3 contains 13 residues. V was trimmed by 4 bases and J by 4 bases, leaving 10 bases between them. The CDR3 DNA reads as TGTGCCAGCAGCTCAGCGACAGGCTATGGCTACACCTTC. Its translation: CASSSATGYGYTF.

The rearrangement uses TRBV28 and TRBJ2-7, with D possibly being TRBD1 (6 bases). V was cut by 5 bases and J by 2 bases, with 16 bases left in between. CDR3 length: 15 residues. Germline V gene data show CDR1 as MDHEN and CDR2 as SYDVKM. CDR3 in amino acids: CASSANRDTPYEQYV. CDR3 DNA: TGTGCCAGCAGTGCTAACCGGGACACCCCCTACGAGCAGTACGTC.

This clonotype was picked up a small number of times. This chain connects TRBV7-9 to TRBJ1-4; the D is unclear. V was pared by 5 bases and J by 6 bases, with 13 bases between. CDR3 length equals 14 residues. Germline CDR1 is SEHNR and CDR2 is FQNEAQ (reference sequence). CDR3 loop: CASSQIHLHEKLFF. The CDR3 DNA sequence: TGTGCCAGCAGCCAAATCCATCTGCATGAAAAACTGTTTTTT.

V usage is TRBV6-5 and J usage is TRBJ1-1, with D uncertain. The CDR3 sequence is 15 residues long. The germline V gene has CDR1 MNHEY and CDR2 SVGAGI. V dropped 0 bases and J dropped 2 bases, with 10 bases sitting between them. The CDR3 loop is CASSYSARENTEAFF. Written as DNA, the CDR3 is TGTGCCAGCAGTTACTCGGCCCGGGAAAACACTGAAGCTTTCTTT.

This clonotype was picked up a small number of times. The V gene is TRBV12-3 or TRBV12-4, the J gene TRBJ2-5; 12 bases map to TRBD2. Trimming took 6 bases from V and 5 from J; bases not matched to a gene: 7. The CDR3 contains 15 residues. The CDR3 DNA follows: TGTGCCAGCAGATCTAGCGGGGGGGCCCTGGAGACCCAGTACTTC. Protein: CASRSSGGALETQYF.

The rearrangement joins TRBV5-1 to TRBJ1-1; no firm D call. Germline V gene data show CDR1 as SGHRS and CDR2 as YFSETQ. This CDR3 has 14 residues. The V end was cut by 0 bases, the J end by 7 bases, with 13 bases between. As DNA, the CDR3 is TGCGCCAGCAGCTTGGGTTCCGGTTTCTATGAAGCTTTCTTT. Amino acids: CASSLGSGFYEAFF.

The gene calls are TRBV20-1 and TRBJ2-7, with 7 bases matching TRBD2. CDR1 and CDR2 from the germline V gene are DFQATT and SNEGSKA (reference sequence). J gave up 5 bases and V 6 bases, and 4 bases lay outside the gene matches. The CDR3 extends over 11 amino acids. Here the CDR3 DNA reads TGCAGTGCGAGACTAGCCCACGAGCAGTACTTC. It translates to CSARLAHEQYF.

This clonotype was counted between two and nine times. V usage is TRBV4-3 and J usage is TRBJ2-1, with D tentatively TRBD1 (5 bases). The CDR3 runs to 16 residues. Trimming pared 0 bases from V and 2 bases from J, leaving 11 bases between. The germline gives CDR1 LGHNA, CDR2 YSLEER. CDR3 region: CASSQETAPPYNEQFF. The DNA for the CDR3 is TGCGCCAGCAGCCAAGAGACAGCTCCACCCTACAATGAGCAGTTCTTC.

This clonotype was seen at least ten times. The CDR3 loop reads CASSESKDANTEAFF. The CDR3 bases are TGTGCCAGCAGTGAGTCTAAGGACGCGAACACTGAAGCTTTCTTT. The V gene is TRBV25-1, the J gene TRBJ1-1; D gene uncertain. Germline lookup yields CDR1 MGHDK and CDR2 SYGVNS. This CDR3 is built from 15 residues. V lost 3 bases and J lost 1, with 12 bases in between.

Only a few counts were recorded for this clonotype. J is TRBJ1-2 and V is TRBV14; unclear D gene. Looked up from germline, CDR1 is SGHDN and CDR2 is FVKESK. Trimming took 3 bases from V and 7 from J, leaving 12 bases between them. This CDR3 contains 13 residues. For the CDR3, the DNA is TGTGCCAGCAGCCAGGGAGCTACCGGTGGCTACACCTTC. Translation: CASSQGATGGYTF.

This chain uses TRBV4-2 with TRBJ1-1; weak D call: TRBD1 (5 bases). CDR1 LGHNA and CDR2 YNFKEQ come from the germline V gene. With 0 bases removed from V and 3 bases from J, the gap between germline ends came to 17 bases. The CDR3 runs 17 residues. As DNA, the CDR3 is TGTGCCAGCAGCCAAGACGGGCAGGGTGGTTTGGACACTGAAGCTTTCTTT. It yields the protein CASSQDGQGGLDTEAFF.

This clonotype came up a few times. The V and J genes are TRBV12-3 or TRBV12-4 and TRBJ2-7; D possibly matches TRBD1 or TRBD2 (5 bases each). The CDR3 is 13 residues long. V was clipped by 6 bases and J by 3 bases, with 12 bases between them. Here the CDR3 reads CASSRDRNYEQYV. CDR3 bases: TGTGCCAGCAGCAGGGACCGGAACTACGAGCAGTACGTC.

This clonotype has only a few counts. V and J are TRBV4-1 and TRBJ2-7; D might be TRBD2 (5 bases). Per germline, CDR1 MGHRA and CDR2 YSYEKL. The CDR3 is 14 residues long. Trimming left V 0 bases short and J 6 bases short, with 12 bases between. This chain's CDR3 is CASSQDWSEGEQYF. In DNA form, the CDR3 reads TGCGCCAGCAGCCAAGATTGGTCCGAGGGCGAGCAGTACTTC.

This clonotype has just a few counts. The chain is built from TRBV7-9 and TRBJ2-5; 7 bases are a match to TRBD2. V lost 1 base, J lost 3 bases, and 5 bases stayed unmatched. The CDR3 is 15 residues long. The V gene's germline CDR1 is SEHNR and CDR2 FQNEAQ (reference sequence). CDR3 coding DNA: TGTGCCAGCAGCTTAGTCGCGGGAGCTAAAGAGACCCAGTACTTC. Amino acids: CASSLVAGAKETQYF.

The sample holds a few counts of this clonotype. The gene calls are TRBV5-1 and TRBJ2-7, with D unresolved. The CDR3 runs to 14 residues. The V and J ends lost 0 bases and 0 bases respectively, with 7 bases between them. Looked up from germline, CDR1 is SGHRS and CDR2 is YFSETQ. CDR3 DNA sequence: TGCGCCAGCAGCTTGGAGTCCTACTCCTACGAGCAGTACTTC. Its protein is CASSLESYSYEQYF.

V gene TRBV5-1 combines with J gene TRBJ2-5, with TRBD1 matching over 7 bases. The germline V gene has CDR1 SGHRS and CDR2 YFSETQ. V lost 5 bases, J lost 4 bases, and 11 bases stayed unmatched. The CDR3 runs 15 residues. The CDR3 here is CASSSDRPTGETQYF. DNA of the CDR3: TGCGCCAGCAGTTCGGACAGGCCGACTGGAGAGACCCAGTACTTC.

This clonotype was seen just once. This chain connects TRBV20-1 to TRBJ2-2; no reliable D call. V shed 1 base and J shed 3 bases, with 9 bases lying between them. The germline V gene encodes CDR1 DFQATT and CDR2 SNEGSKA (reference sequence). This CDR3 has 14 residues. The CDR3 bases are TGCAGTGCTAGAGCCCCCCGATACACCGGGGAGCTGTTTTTT. Amino acid sequence: CSARAPRYTGELFF.

The chain couples TRBV4-2 to TRBJ2-2; possibly TRBD1 or TRBD2 for D (5 bases each). The germline CDR1 and CDR2 sequences are LGHNA and YNFKEQ. The CDR3 has 15 amino acids. V gave up 5 bases and J gave up 1 base, with 11 bases separating them. The CDR3 is CASSFRDENTGELFF. The CDR3 region has the DNA TGTGCCAGCAGCTTCCGGGACGAGAACACCGGGGAGCTGTTTTTT.

V usage is TRBV7-6 and J usage is TRBJ2-1; 9 bases line up with TRBD1. The CDR3 length is 15 residues. The germline CDR1 and CDR2 sequences are SGHVS and FNYEAQ. The V and J ends lost 6 bases and 7 bases, in that order; junction bases with no gene match: 10. The CDR3 DNA reads as TGTGCCAGCAGGTCCGGGACAGGGTTTTTTAATGAGCAGTTCTTC. As protein: CASRSGTGFFNEQFF.

This clonotype was detected a few times. The chain is built from TRBV28 and TRBJ2-1; perhaps TRBD2 as D (6 bases). The CDR3 loop spans 16 amino acids. Germline CDR1 MDHEN, CDR2 SYDVKM. V was clipped by 5 bases and J by 4 bases, with 18 bases between them. The CDR3 spells CASSPVGWGDYNEQFF. In DNA, the CDR3 is TGTGCCAGCAGTCCTGTCGGCTGGGGGGATTACAATGAGCAGTTCTTC.

The V gene is TRBV25-1, the J gene TRBJ1-1, with D possibly matching TRBD1 (5 bases). Germline V gene lookup returns CDR1 MGHDK and CDR2 SYGVNS. The length of the CDR3 is 12 residues. V dropped 6 bases and J dropped 6 bases, with 11 bases sitting between them. CDR3: CASRTGTAEAFF. The CDR3 DNA reads TGTGCCAGCAGAACCGGGACCGCTGAAGCTTTCTTT.

This clonotype was seen a handful of times. This chain connects TRBV5-1 to TRBJ2-1; either TRBD1 or TRBD2 may supply D (5 bases each). Trimming took 9 bases from V and 12 from J, leaving 16 bases between them. The CDR3 sequence is 11 residues long. The germline V gene encodes CDR1 SGHRS and CDR2 YFSETQ. This CDR3 reads CATFGGPGQFF. The CDR3 bases are TGCGCCACATTTGGGGGTCCAGGGCAGTTCTTC.

This clonotype came up once. J is TRBJ2-5 and V is TRBV4-2; D ambiguous. V gave up 0 bases and J gave up 1 base, with 12 bases separating them. Germline loops: CDR1 LGHNA, CDR2 YNFKEQ. This CDR3 is built from 16 residues. Here the CDR3 reads CASSQESSEFQETQYF. CDR3 coding DNA: TGTGCCAGCAGCCAAGAGTCGAGCGAGTTCCAAGAGACCCAGTACTTC.

The chain is built from TRBV5-4 and TRBJ1-2, with D tentatively TRBD1 (5 bases). The V end was cut by 5 bases, the J end by 4 bases, with 30 bases between. The CDR3 length is 19 residues. Looked up from germline, CDR1 is SGHNT and CDR2 is YYREEE (reference sequence). CDR3 sequence: CASSPLGGDPLDEFYGYTF. The CDR3 nucleotides are TGTGCCAGCAGTCCCTTGGGGGGGGACCCACTGGATGAGTTCTATGGCTACACCTTC.

The chain's CDR3 is CASSSSSGGAYNEQFF. The CDR3 DNA follows: TGTGCCAGCAGTTCTTCTTCGGGGGGGGCTTACAATGAGCAGTTCTTC. The V gene is TRBV6-5, the J gene TRBJ2-1; 8 nucleotides match TRBD2. V dropped 4 bases and J dropped 4; count of bases not matched to a gene: 9. Germline values: CDR1 MNHEY, CDR2 SVGAGI. The CDR3 extends over 16 amino acids.